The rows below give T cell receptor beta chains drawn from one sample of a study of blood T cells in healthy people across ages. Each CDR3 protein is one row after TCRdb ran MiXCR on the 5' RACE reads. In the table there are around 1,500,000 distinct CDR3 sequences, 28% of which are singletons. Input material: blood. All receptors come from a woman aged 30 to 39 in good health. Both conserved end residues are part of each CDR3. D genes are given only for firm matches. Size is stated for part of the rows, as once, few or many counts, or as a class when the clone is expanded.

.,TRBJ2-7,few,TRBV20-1,CSASPLATGLSYEQYF,TGCAGTGCTAGCCCTCTCGCCACAGGGCTCTCCTACGAGCAGTACTTC
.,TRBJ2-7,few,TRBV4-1,CASSQGSDSNLSYEQYF,TGCGCCAGCAGCCAAGGGTCCGACAGCAACTTATCCTACGAGCAGTACTTC
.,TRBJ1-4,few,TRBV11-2,CASSLTASTNEKLFF,TGTGCCAGCAGCCTCACAGCTTCCACTAATGAAAAACTGTTTTTT
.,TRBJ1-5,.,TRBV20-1,CSAGETGTGRQPQHF,TGCAGTGCTGGAGAAACGGGAACAGGGAGGCAGCCCCAGCATTTT
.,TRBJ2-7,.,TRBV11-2,CASSLQWGNEQYF,TGTGCCAGCAGCTTACAGTGGGGCAACGAGCAGTACTTC
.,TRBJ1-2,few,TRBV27,CASRDRVYGYTF,TGTGCCAGCAGGGACAGAGTCTATGGCTACACCTTC
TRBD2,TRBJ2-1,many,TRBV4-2,CASSQEGQTSNRVEQFF,TGTGCCAGCAGCCAAGAAGGTCAGACTAGCAATCGGGTTGAGCAGTTCTTC
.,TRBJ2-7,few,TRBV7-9,CASSKGDYFTHEQYF,TGTGCCAGCAGCAAGGGGGACTATTTCACCCACGAGCAGTACTTC
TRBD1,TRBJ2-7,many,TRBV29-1,CSAEPQGIHEQYF,TGCAGCGCAGAGCCACAGGGGATCCACGAGCAGTACTTC
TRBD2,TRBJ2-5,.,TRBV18,CASSPTPSGGSAETQYF,TGTGCCAGCTCACCCACCCCTAGCGGGGGTTCCGCAGAGACCCAGTACTTC
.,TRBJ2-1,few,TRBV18,CASSPGQTTYNEQFF,TGTGCCAGCTCACCAGGGCAGACCACCTACAATGAGCAGTTCTTC
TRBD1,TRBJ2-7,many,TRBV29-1,CSVASTGFVEQYF,TGCAGCGTTGCCTCGACAGGGTTCGTCGAGCAGTACTTC
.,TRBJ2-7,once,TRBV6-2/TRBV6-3,CASSRSGATNNEQYF,TGTGCCAGCAGCCGCTCCGGGGCCACCAACAATGAGCAGTACTTC
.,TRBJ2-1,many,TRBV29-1,CSVAGRGSSEQFF,TGCAGCGTCGCTGGGAGGGGGAGCAGCGAGCAGTTCTTC
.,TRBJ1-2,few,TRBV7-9,CASSDGERNGYTF,TGTGCCAGCAGCGACGGGGAACGGAATGGCTACACCTTC
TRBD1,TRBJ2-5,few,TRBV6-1,CASSLTGGKTETQYF,TGTGCCAGCAGTTTGACAGGGGGTAAAACAGAGACCCAGTACTTC
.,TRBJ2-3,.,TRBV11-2,CASSSLVLGSDTQYF,TGTGCCAGCAGCTCGCTGGTGTTGGGATCTGATACGCAGTATTTT
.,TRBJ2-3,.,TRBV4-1,CASSQIGGGYTDTQYF,TGCGCCAGCAGCCAAATAGGCGGGGGCTACACAGATACGCAGTATTTT
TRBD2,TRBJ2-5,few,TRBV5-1,CASSFGGMGFQETQYF,TGCGCCAGCAGCTTCGGGGGGATGGGGTTCCAAGAGACCCAGTACTTC
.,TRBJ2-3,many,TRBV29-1,CSVESGGQSTDTQYF,TGCAGCGTTGAATCCGGGGGGCAGAGCACAGATACGCAGTATTTT
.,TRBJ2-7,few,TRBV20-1,CSTRDGETIYEQYF,TGCAGTACTAGAGATGGCGAGACTATTTACGAGCAGTACTTC
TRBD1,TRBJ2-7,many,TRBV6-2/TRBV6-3,CASSYLGQGKAEQYF,TGTGCCAGCAGTTACCTGGGACAGGGGAAAGCCGAGCAGTACTTC
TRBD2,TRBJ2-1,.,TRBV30,CARRLAGGPGEQFF,TGTGCCCGTAGATTAGCGGGGGGGCCCGGTGAGCAGTTCTTC
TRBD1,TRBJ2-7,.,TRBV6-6,CASTGTGGGEQYF,TGTGCCAGCACCGGGACAGGGGGTGGCGAGCAGTACTTC
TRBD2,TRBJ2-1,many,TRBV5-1,CASSLASGRAGEQFF,TGCGCCAGCAGCTTGGCTAGCGGGAGGGCCGGTGAGCAGTTCTTC
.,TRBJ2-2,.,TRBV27,CASSLYSGGDTGELFF,TGTGCCAGCAGTTTGTACTCAGGGGGGGACACCGGGGAGCTGTTTTTT
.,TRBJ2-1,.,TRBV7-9,CASSSVVPIRGPQREQFF,TGTGCCAGCAGCTCGGTCGTTCCGATTAGGGGCCCCCAAAGGGAGCAGTTCTTC
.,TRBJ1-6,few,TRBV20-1,CSARPKAGNSPLHF,TGCAGTGCTAGACCTAAAGCGGGTAATTCACCCCTCCACTTT